The subject of this entry is one TCR beta chain. No antigen is known for it. This sample is part of a study of siplizumab effects on memory and regulatory T cells. The CDR3 runs 15 residues. From germline, CDR1 is MDHEN and CDR2 SYDVKM. V was shortened by 3 bases and J by 7 bases, with 16 bases between the two germline ends. The study's findings and limits: The alloreactive clones that mapped to unstimulated subsets made up only a minor fraction. Alloreactive sequences that could be traced to unstimulated CD4+ memory cells showed a significant reduction under siplizumab. Alloreactive CD4+ clones that could be mapped were on average around 70% Treg-derived with siplizumab, against around 27% in controls. Roughly 75-95% of proliferating CD4+ or CD8+ clones lacked an assignable naive or memory phenotype.

Here immunoSEQ multiplex PCR was the method, and the copy in TCRdb shows in-frame clones only, minus some. This sample yields under 110,000 clones, of which over 90% are seen a single time; 9.5% to 15% belongs to the top ten. V usage is TRBV28 and J usage is TRBJ2-1, with D perhaps given as TRBD1 or TRBD2 (5 bases each). This receptor was obtained from a human donor in good health. The sample comprised non-Treg CD4+ T cells sorted from blood. In DNA, the CDR3 is TGTGCCAGCAGTTTCCGGGACGGGGATATTAATGAGCAGTTCTTC. It translates to CASSFRDGDINEQFF.